This T cell receptor beta chain was sequenced during a study of CD8 T cells in ankylosing spondylitis. The study, taken as a whole, reports: Among TCR beta sequences, a motif of under ten highly homologous variants appeared characteristic of ankylosing spondylitis blood. Earlier studies detected some motif variants in reactive arthritis synovial fluid and blood. Clones that were linked to disease were CD8+ and were relatively rare in peripheral blood.

Between the trimmed V and J ends, which lost 8 bases and 5 bases, there was a span of 18 bases. Germline-derived CDR1 and CDR2 are SEHNR and FQNEAQ (reference sequence). The CDR3 has 15 residues. Generation of TCR beta libraries employed quantitative 5'-RACE incorporating molecular barcodes. Via MiXCR, TCRdb re-called the 5' RACE reads, giving one row per CDR3 protein. The sample lists 200,000 to 250,000 distinct CDR3 sequences; around 17% were seen once. This clonotype was picked up a small number of times. Its specificity is unknown. The gene calls are TRBV7-9 and TRBJ2-2, with D possibly TRBD1 on 5 matching bases. The sample comprised blood, either unsorted or a sorted T cell fraction (not recorded which). The receptor was isolated from a male donor with ankylosing spondylitis. Written as DNA, the CDR3 is TGTGCCAGCGGCGTGATGGACATTCCGACCGGGGAGCTGTTTTTT. The encoded protein is CASGVMDIPTGELFF.